A few counts support the clone carrying this TCR beta chain. Germline CDR1 reads MNHEY; CDR2 reads SMNVEV (reference sequence). The CDR3 totals 15 residues. With 0 bases removed from V and 6 bases from J, the gap between germline ends came to 9 bases. This record belongs to a study of regulatory T cells in long-lasting Graves disease. Arm-PCR of CDR3 regions with iRepertoire HTBI primers generated TCR beta libraries. TCRdb recomputed calls from the multiplex PCR reads with MiXCR, one row per CDR3 protein. The table includes roughly 420,000 distinct CDR3 sequences, about a sixth detected once. Time point specified: newly diagnosed GD, antithyroid drugs for less than 3 months. Scientists built the TCR library using RNA that was extracted from PBMCs. These data were also filed under a second study, of T cells in Graves' hyperthyroidism and ophthalmopathy. That report notes: Initially, a first-round RT-PCR of the TCR CDR3 employed the HTBI primer set.

This sequence joins TRBV27 and TRBJ1-6; unclear D gene. The receptor comes from a woman younger than 30 with Graves disease. The source was peripheral blood mononuclear cells (PBMCs), collected at new diagnosis, from a patient treated with antithyroid drugs. The CDR3 DNA sequence: TGTGCCAGCAGTTTATCGGAAAGCGTTAATTCACCCCTCCACTTT. Residues: CASSLSESVNSPLHF.